In this sample, the clone carrying this T cell receptor beta chain turned up a few times. Its cognate antigen is unknown. Germline V gene lookup returns CDR1 DFQATT and CDR2 SNEGSKA (reference sequence). CDR3 size: 15 residues. The ends lost 2 bases at V and 6 bases at J; junction bases unmatched: 10. The cDNA had a unique molecular identifier and a template-switch universal primer site. TCRdb fed the 5' RACE reads into MiXCR, producing one record per CDR3 protein. This table holds hundreds of thousands of distinct CDR3 sequences, roughly 12% found once. This sample was taken from a study of identical twins. General study findings and limits: Weaker excess twin sharing was observed in beta out-of-frame sequences. Reduced insertions were recorded for abundant cord blood beta clonotypes, with no such pattern in memory repertoires. The study based its conclusions on cross-sectional statistical analysis and did not follow the same donors.

This sample was also put to use in a study of yellow fever vaccine responses in identical twins.

This sequence joins TRBV20-1 and TRBJ2-3, with 8 positions matching TRBD2. The TCR sequence derives from a woman aged 18-29 years in good health. The sequenced sample was PBMCs. CDR3 amino acids: CSARSFGGAVDTQYF. The CDR3 DNA reads as TGCAGTGCTAGAAGTTTCGGGGGGGCCGTGGATACGCAGTATTTT.